These 11 T cell receptor beta chains share one sample of origin, sequenced in a study of blood T cell repertoires in COVID-19. TCRdb's table, derived via immunoSEQ multiplex PCR, lists solely in-frame clones and lacks some. Here the sample spans some 180,000 clones, about four fifths being singletons. The specimen was peripheral blood. Every receptor here comes from a woman aged 70 to 79 who had recovered from COVID-19.

The chain joins TRBV10-3 to TRBJ1-1; no clear D. CDR1 is ENHRY and CDR2 is SYGVKD in the germline V gene. This CDR3 region has 14 residues. Trimming took 4 bases from V and 2 from J, leaving 11 bases between them. The CDR3 DNA is TGTGCCATCAGTGGGGCGGCGGGCAACACTGAAGCTTTCTTT. It translates to CAISGAAGNTEAFF.

This clone appeared a few times. This sequence joins TRBV2 and TRBJ1-4; tentatively, D is TRBD1 (6 bases). CDR1 and CDR2 from the germline V gene are SNHLY and FYNNEI. The CDR3 extends over 13 amino acids. V was clipped by 7 bases and J by 8 bases, with 14 bases between them. For the CDR3, the DNA is TGTGCCAGCATCAGGGGTGGCGGCGAAAAACTGTTTTTT. Amino acids: CASIRGGGEKLFF.

This clone was picked up one time. The rearrangement uses TRBV6-4 and TRBJ1-1; possible D gene TRBD1, 5 bases. The CDR3 is 13 amino acids. The V gene's germline CDR1 is MRHNA and CDR2 SNTAGT. Trimming removed 4 bases at V and 1 base at J, with 7 bases between. CDR3 bases: TGTGCCAGCAGTGTCCAGGGGAACACTGAAGCTTTCTTT. Its protein is CASSVQGNTEAFF.

V and J are TRBV4-3 and TRBJ2-7, with 12 positions matching TRBD2. The V and J ends lost 4 bases and 2 bases, in that order; junction bases with no gene match: 3. Germline CDR1 LGHNA, CDR2 YSLEER. This CDR3 has 15 residues. Here the CDR3 reads CASSPGLAGPYEQYF. The CDR3 DNA sequence: TGCGCCAGCAGCCCGGGACTAGCGGGCCCCTACGAGCAGTACTTC.

This rearrangement joins TRBV27 to TRBJ1-2; TRBD1 matches 11 bases. There are 15 residues in the CDR3. The germline V gene has CDR1 MNHEY and CDR2 SMNVEV (reference sequence). Trimming removed 5 bases from V and 8 bases from J; junction bases left unmatched: 10. Here the CDR3 DNA reads TGTGCCAGCAGTCCCCCGGACAGGGGGCTTAAGGGCTACACCTTC. Amino acid sequence: CASSPPDRGLKGYTF.

V gene TRBV11-2 combines with J gene TRBJ1-6; possibly TRBD1 for D (6 bases). Deletions cut 6 bases from V and 7 bases from J, with 13 bases between. Germline V gives CDR1 SGHAT, CDR2 FQNNGV. The CDR3 has 14 amino acids. Here the CDR3 reads CASSLGGKNSPLHF. Here the CDR3 DNA reads TGTGCCAGCAGTCTAGGGGGAAAAAATTCACCCCTCCACTTT.

The chain uses TRBV5-5 and TRBJ1-4, with TRBD1 identical over 8 bases. The trim removed 7 bases at V and 7 bases at J, leaving 3 bases unmatched. Germline CDR1 and CDR2: SGHKS and YYEKEE (reference sequence). This CDR3 region has 12 residues. CDR3 DNA sequence: TGTGCCAGCGGCGGACAGGGTGAAAAACTGTTTTTT. Translated, it gives CASGGQGEKLFF.

This sequence joins TRBV5-1 and TRBJ2-7; 9 bases fit TRBD1. The CDR3 covers 14 residues. Germline CDR1 and CDR2: SGHRS and YFSETQ. Unmatched junction bases numbered 6, after V lost 4 bases and J lost 4 bases. The CDR3 DNA reads TGCGCCAGCAGCCATGGGGACAGGGTGTACGAGCAGTACTTC. Amino acids: CASSHGDRVYEQYF.

V is TRBV5-1 and J is TRBJ2-3, with a tentative D call TRBD2 (6 bases). The germline V gene encodes CDR1 SGHRS and CDR2 YFSETQ. The ends were cut back, 0 bases at V and 1 base at J, with 9 bases in the middle. The CDR3 is 15 amino acids. The CDR3 spells CASSLDGGGTDTQYF. The CDR3 DNA reads as TGCGCCAGCAGCTTGGATGGCGGGGGCACAGATACGCAGTATTTT.

The V and J genes are TRBV3-1 (or the pseudogene TRBV3-2) and TRBJ1-4; a weak D match, TRBD1 (6 bases). Germline lookup yields CDR1 LGHDT and CDR2 YNNKEL (reference sequence). The CDR3 runs 17 residues. V lost 4 bases to trimming and J lost 3 bases, with 18 bases between them. CDR3 amino acids: CASSPQGGAEPNEKLFF. CDR3 DNA: TGTGCCAGCAGCCCCCAAGGGGGAGCGGAGCCTAATGAAAAACTGTTTTTT.

V is TRBV6-2 or TRBV6-3 and J is TRBJ2-7; 8 bases match TRBD2. The CDR3 spans 16 residues. V lost 0 bases to trimming and J lost 4 bases; unmatched junction nucleotides: 8. Germline V gene data show CDR1 as MNHEY and CDR2 as SVGEGT. As DNA, the CDR3 is TGTGCCAGCAGTTACTCCCGCGGCGGGGGGACTTACGAGCAGTACTTC. This translates into CASSYSRGGGTYEQYF.